Below, 9 T cell receptor beta chains from the same sample are listed, as sequenced in a study of blood T cell repertoires in COVID-19. The assay was immunoSEQ multiplex PCR, and TCRdb's table has in-frame clones only and misses some. The profile shows around 390,000 clones, around 87% of them singletons. Material for sequencing was PBMCs or T cells enriched from blood (not recorded which). Receptors originate from a woman aged 50 to 65 who had recovered from COVID-19.

V usage is TRBV7-9 and J usage is TRBJ1-1, with 9 nucleotides matching TRBD1. V shed 5 bases and J 0 bases; nucleotides not matched to a gene: 7. The CDR3 extends over 16 amino acids. The V gene's germline CDR1 is SEHNR and CDR2 FQNEAQ (reference sequence). The CDR3 region is CASSHRGRPLNTEAFF. The CDR3 DNA follows: TGTGCCAGCAGCCACAGGGGGCGACCCCTGAACACTGAAGCTTTCTTT.

The DNA for the CDR3 is TGTGCCAGCTCACCACCCGGGACAGGCGGCAATCAGCCCCAGCATTTT. Translated: CASSPPGTGGNQPQHF. The chain couples TRBV18 to TRBJ1-5, with 8 bases that match TRBD1. The CDR3 has 16 amino acids. Germline values: CDR1 KGHSH, CDR2 LQKENI. Germline trimming cut 0 bases from V and 2 bases from J; bases unmatched to any gene: 3. Full variable domain (outside the CDR3, taken from reference TRBV18 and TRBJ1-5): NAGVMQNPRHLVRRRGQEARLRCSPMKGHSHVYWYRQLPEEGLKFMVYLQKENIIDESGMPKERFSAEFPKEGPSILRIQQVVRGDSAAYFCASSPPGTGGNQPQHFGDGTRLSIL.

The rearrangement uses TRBV21-1 and TRBJ2-7; TRBD2 is taken as the D call from the table, unchecked against the DNA. TRBV21-1 is assigned pseudogene status. This CDR3 has 14 amino acids. CDR3 residues: CASSKLAMSYEQYF. CDR3 coding DNA: TGTGCCAGCAGCAAGCTAGCGATGTCCTACGAGCAGTACTTC.

This chain connects TRBV2 to TRBJ2-1, with 9 bases lining up with TRBD2. The V gene end was trimmed by 7 bases and the J gene end by 10 bases; junction bases not matched to a gene: 11. Germline loops: CDR1 SNHLY, CDR2 FYNNEI. This CDR3 comprises 14 residues. In nucleotides, the CDR3 is TGTGCCAGCACAAAAGCGGGGGGCCCCTCAGAGCAGTTCTTC. As protein: CASTKAGGPSEQFF.

This clone was counted a few times. The rearrangement joins TRBV4-1 to TRBJ1-2, with no clear D. The germline V gene encodes CDR1 MGHRA and CDR2 YSYEKL. V lost 1 base to trimming and J lost 9 bases, with 9 bases between them. The CDR3 consists of 12 residues. The CDR3: CASSQATASYTF. The CDR3 DNA reads TGCGCCAGCAGCCAAGCTACTGCCAGCTACACCTTC.

This chain joins TRBV5-1 and TRBJ2-1; 8 nucleotides line up with TRBD1. The CDR3 sequence is 17 residues long. Per the germline V gene, CDR1 is SGHRS and CDR2 is YFSETQ. With 4 bases clipped from V and 7 bases from J, the junction kept 16 bases outside the gene matches. Here the CDR3 reads CASSQSTGTGFGNEQFF. The CDR3 DNA follows: TGCGCCAGCAGCCAATCAACCGGGACAGGATTTGGTAATGAGCAGTTCTTC.

The chain is built from TRBV27 and TRBJ2-2, with D uncertain. V lost 4 bases to trimming and J lost 6 bases, with 12 bases between them. CDR1 MNHEY and CDR2 SMNVEV come from the germline V gene (reference sequence). CDR3 length: 14 residues. In DNA form, the CDR3 reads TGTGCCAGCAGTTCATCCCTGGAGTCCGGGGAGCTGTTTTTT. This sequence encodes CASSSSLESGELFF.

The rearrangement links TRBV4-1 to TRBJ2-5; TRBD2 might be the D (5 bases). CDR3 length equals 17 residues. Trimming cost V 0 bases and J 5 bases, with 19 bases left between them. Looked up from germline, CDR1 is MGHRA and CDR2 is YSYEKL. CDR3 sequence: CASSQEAGLAPWETQYF. CDR3 in DNA: TGCGCCAGCAGCCAAGAGGCTGGGCTAGCTCCCTGGGAGACCCAGTACTTC.

The J gene is TRBJ1-1, the V gene TRBV6-5; tentatively, D is TRBD1 (6 bases). This CDR3 region has 12 residues. Looked up from germline, CDR1 is MNHEY and CDR2 is SVGAGI. Trimming pared 7 bases from V and 11 bases from J, leaving 17 bases between. In nucleotides, the CDR3 is TGTGCCAGCAAACACGAACAGGGTAGGGCTTTCTTT. It translates to CASKHEQGRAFF.